Below, 17 T cell receptor beta chains from the same sample are listed, as sequenced in a study of blood T cell repertoires in COVID-19. Profiled with immunoSEQ multiplex PCR; TCRdb holds only in-frame clones, not every one. The sample lists roughly 13,000 clones, about 88% occurring once. Sequences were obtained from peripheral blood. These receptors were taken from a man at least 80 years old with acute or convalescent COVID-19.

In its sample, this clone was seen once. The chain recombines TRBV11-2 with TRBJ1-5; D possibly corresponds to TRBD1 (5 bases). The CDR3 loop spans 16 amino acids. V was pared by 5 bases and J by 0 bases, with 14 bases between. The germline V gene has CDR1 SGHAT and CDR2 FQNNGV. The CDR3 DNA reads as TGTGCCAGCAGCAAAGGCGGGGGATTTAGCAATCAGCCCCAGCATTTT. Translating it yields CASSKGGGFSNQPQHF.

CDR3 sequence (DNA): TGTGCCAGCAGCCCAAGACAGGGCTACGAGCAGTACTTC. It is translated as CASSPRQGYEQYF. The rearrangement joins TRBV6-5 to TRBJ2-7, with TRBD1 identical over 7 bases. V gave up 6 bases and J gave up 3 bases; unmatched junction bases: 5. Germline-derived CDR1 and CDR2 are MNHEY and SVGAGI. This CDR3 is built from 13 residues.

This chain connects TRBV7-9 to TRBJ2-2; D is unresolved. This CDR3 contains 14 residues. Trimming took 5 bases from V and 7 from J, leaving 14 bases between them. Germline CDR1 SEHNR, CDR2 FQNEAQ (reference sequence). The CDR3 DNA is TGTGCCAGCAGCCACCAGTTGGCCATCGGGGAGCTGTTTTTT. Amino acids: CASSHQLAIGELFF.

This clone was observed once. The rearrangement joins TRBV19 to TRBJ2-5, with D perhaps matching TRBD1 (6 bases). The ends were cut back, 3 bases at V and 9 bases at J, with 17 bases in the middle. CDR1 is LNHDA, CDR2 SQIVND, per germline (reference sequence). This CDR3 is 14 amino acids long. CDR3 protein: CASSMGDSEGAQYF. The CDR3 DNA reads as TGTGCCAGTAGTATGGGTGACTCCGAGGGGGCCCAGTACTTC.

This rearrangement joins TRBV9 to TRBJ2-5, with 7 bases that match TRBD1. V lost 1 base, J lost 5 bases, and 8 bases stayed unmatched. The CDR3 consists of 15 residues. Germline V gives CDR1 SGDLS, CDR2 YYNGEE. In DNA, the CDR3 is TGTGCCAGCAGCGTAACAGCCGGGACAGTCGAGACCCAGTACTTC. As protein: CASSVTAGTVETQYF.

The chain links TRBV19 to TRBJ2-7; D possibly corresponds to TRBD1 (6 bases). V gave up 5 bases and J gave up 6 bases, with 23 bases separating them. CDR1 is LNHDA and CDR2 is SQIVND in the germline V gene (reference sequence). The CDR3 length is 16 residues. CDR3 nucleotides: TGTGCCAGTAGTTCCGGACTGGGGCCTCAGGGGCGCGAGCAGTACTTC. This sequence encodes CASSSGLGPQGREQYF.

The rearrangement joins TRBV5-1 to TRBJ2-1, with D possibly TRBD1 on 8 matching bases. Germline loops: CDR1 SGHRS, CDR2 YFSETQ. This CDR3 has 18 amino acids. The ends were cut back, 4 bases at V and 3 bases at J, with 23 bases in the middle. The CDR3 nucleotides read TGCGCCAGCAGCCCATCCCCAGGGGGCGGGGGTCACTACAATGAGCAGTTCTTC. Residues: CASSPSPGGGGHYNEQFF. The full variable domain, in which reference TRBV5-1 and TRBJ2-1 provide the parts outside the CDR3, is KAGVTQTPRYLIKTRGQQVTLSCSPISGHRSVSWYQQTPGQGLQFLFEYFSETQRNKGNFPGRFSGRQFSNSRSEMNVSTLELGDSALYLCASSPSPGGGGHYNEQFFGPGTRLTVL.

The genes are TRBV9 and TRBJ1-1; D gene unclear. V shed 0 bases and J shed 5 bases, with 11 bases lying between them. The CDR3 is 14 residues long. CDR1 SGDLS and CDR2 YYNGEE come from the germline V gene. The CDR3: CASSVESGDTEAFF. In DNA, the CDR3 is TGTGCCAGCAGCGTAGAATCGGGAGATACTGAAGCTTTCTTT.

This chain uses TRBV5-4 with TRBJ1-4; 10 positions match TRBD1. With V trimmed by 7 bases and J by 8 bases, 8 bases remained unmatched. The CDR3 is made up of 14 amino acids. Germline V gene data show CDR1 as SGHNT and CDR2 as YYREEE (reference sequence). The CDR3 DNA reads as TGTGCCAGCCGGAGGGACAGGGGAAACGAAAAACTGTTTTTT. Encoded protein: CASRRDRGNEKLFF.

To note about this clone: A read error may account for a junction end that differs from germline. The chain recombines TRBV23-1 with TRBJ2-7; D unclear. TRBV23-1 carries the ORF label, with uncertain function. CDR3 length: 10 amino acids. The CDR3 reads CASSQHQLDF. DNA of the CDR3: TGCGCCAGCAGTCAACACCAGTTGGACTTC.

This chain links TRBV3-1 (or the pseudogene TRBV3-2) with TRBJ1-2; 7 bases agree with TRBD1. This CDR3 has 15 residues. V lost 4 bases and J lost 0; bases outside the gene matches: 5. CDR1 LGHDT and CDR2 YNNKEL come from the germline V gene (reference sequence). CDR3 in DNA: TGTGCCAGCAGCCGAGGGGGCGGCGCTAACTATGGCTACACCTTC. This gives the protein CASSRGGGANYGYTF.

This chain links TRBV4-2 with TRBJ2-6; 10 bases line up with TRBD1. With V trimmed by 4 bases and J by 4 bases, 10 bases remained unmatched. This CDR3 is 18 amino acids long. CDR1 is LGHNA, CDR2 YNFKEQ, per germline. This chain's CDR3 is CASSRRDRGSSGANVLTF. CDR3 in DNA: TGTGCCAGCAGCCGTCGGGACAGGGGATCGTCGGGGGCCAACGTCCTGACTTTC.

This clone appeared a single time. J is TRBJ2-7 and V is TRBV27; 14 nucleotides match TRBD2. CDR3 length: 19 residues. The germline CDR1 and CDR2 sequences are MNHEY and SMNVEV (reference sequence). The junction had 14 bases not matched to a gene; V was cut back by 5 bases and J by 2 bases. CDR3 residues: CASSPGVTSGRGGTYEQYF. The DNA of the CDR3 is TGTGCCAGCAGTCCCGGAGTGACTAGCGGGAGGGGTGGGACCTACGAGCAGTACTTC.

The chain is built from TRBV10-2 and TRBJ2-5; TRBD1 aligns across 10 bases. CDR3 length: 14 residues. The ends lost 7 bases at V and 0 bases at J; junction bases unmatched: 2. Germline lookup yields CDR1 WSHSY and CDR2 SAAADI. The CDR3 sequence is CASTGQGDQETQYF. The CDR3, as DNA: TGCGCCAGCACCGGACAGGGGGACCAAGAGACCCAGTACTTC.

This clone was observed a few times. CDR3 residues: CASSLSTQGTGELFF. CDR3 nucleotide sequence: TGCGCCAGCAGCTTATCCACACAGGGCACCGGGGAGCTGTTTTTT. The chain recombines TRBV5-1 with TRBJ2-2, with TRBD1 as a possible D gene (6 bases). The germline V gene has CDR1 SGHRS and CDR2 YFSETQ. V lost 2 bases and J 4 bases, leaving 12 bases between the germline ends. The CDR3 contains 15 residues.

The V and J genes are TRBV6-8 and TRBJ2-7; D may be TRBD2 (7 bases). Germline V lookup: CDR1 MNHGY, CDR2 SAAAGT. Trimming took 7 bases from V and 1 from J, leaving 14 bases between them. The CDR3 loop spans 14 amino acids. The CDR3 is CASTGGHDSYEQYF. CDR3 bases: TGTGCCAGCACCGGGGGGCATGATTCCTACGAGCAGTACTTC.

The rearrangement joins TRBV5-1 to TRBJ1-5; D possibly corresponds to TRBD1 (5 bases). The V end lost 0 bases, the J end lost 7 bases, and 8 bases lay between the germline ends. This CDR3 region has 13 residues. From germline, CDR1 is SGHRS and CDR2 YFSETQ. The CDR3 is CASSLEGKQPQHF. The CDR3, as DNA: TGCGCCAGCAGCTTGGAGGGGAAGCAGCCCCAGCATTTT.